This TCR beta chain was recorded in a study of blood T cell repertoires in COVID-19. Study-wide context: T cells, B-cell-depleted T cells, or PBMCs provided the cDNA or gDNA that served as material.

All recovered Cohort 3 donors got two negative PCRs, got clearance, or saw symptom resolution. Trimming stripped 0 bases from V and 7 bases from J, with 6 bases between. CDR1 GTSNPN and CDR2 SVGIG come from the germline V gene (reference sequence). There are 11 residues in the CDR3. The table came from immunoSEQ multiplex PCR; TCRdb's copy has only in-frame clones and leaves some out. Here the sample spans about 360,000 clones, about 87% being singletons. This chain connects TRBV30 to TRBJ1-1; D gene unclear. Sequenced: PBMCs or T cells enriched from blood (not recorded which). This receptor was taken from a man aged 25-40 years who had recovered from COVID-19. This CDR3 reads CAWSVINEAFF. CDR3 nucleotides: TGTGCCTGGAGTGTAATAAATGAAGCTTTCTTT.